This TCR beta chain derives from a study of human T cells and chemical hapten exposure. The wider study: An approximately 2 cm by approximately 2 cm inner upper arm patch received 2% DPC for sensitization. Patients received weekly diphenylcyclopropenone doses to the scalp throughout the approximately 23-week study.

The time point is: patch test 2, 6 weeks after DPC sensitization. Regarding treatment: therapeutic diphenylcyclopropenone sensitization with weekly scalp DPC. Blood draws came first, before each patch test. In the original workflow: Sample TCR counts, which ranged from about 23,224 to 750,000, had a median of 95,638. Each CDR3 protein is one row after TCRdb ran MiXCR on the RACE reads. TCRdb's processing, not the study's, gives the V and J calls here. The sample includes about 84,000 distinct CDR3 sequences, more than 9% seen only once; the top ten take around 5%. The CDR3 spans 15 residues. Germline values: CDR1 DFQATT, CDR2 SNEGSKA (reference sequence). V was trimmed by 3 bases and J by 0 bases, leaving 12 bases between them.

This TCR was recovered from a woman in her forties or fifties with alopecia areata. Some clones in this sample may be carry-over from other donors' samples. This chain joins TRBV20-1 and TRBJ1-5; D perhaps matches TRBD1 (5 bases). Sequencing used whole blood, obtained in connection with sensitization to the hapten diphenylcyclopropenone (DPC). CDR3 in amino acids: CSARRDGSSNQPQHF. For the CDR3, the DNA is TGCAGTGCTAGGAGGGACGGCAGTAGCAATCAGCCCCAGCATTTT.